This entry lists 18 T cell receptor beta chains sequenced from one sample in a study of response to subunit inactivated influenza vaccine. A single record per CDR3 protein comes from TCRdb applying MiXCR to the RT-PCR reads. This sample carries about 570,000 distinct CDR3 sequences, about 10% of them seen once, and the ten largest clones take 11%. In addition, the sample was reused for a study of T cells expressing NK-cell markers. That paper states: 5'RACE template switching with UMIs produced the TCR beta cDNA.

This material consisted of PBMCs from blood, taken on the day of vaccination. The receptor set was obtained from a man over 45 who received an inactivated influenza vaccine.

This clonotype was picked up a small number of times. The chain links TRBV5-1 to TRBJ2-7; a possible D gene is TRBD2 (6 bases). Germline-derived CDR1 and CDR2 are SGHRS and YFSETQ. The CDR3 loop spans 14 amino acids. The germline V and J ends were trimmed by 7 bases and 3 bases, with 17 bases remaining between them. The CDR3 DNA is TGCGCCAGCCGGCACACGGGAGAGAACTACGAGCAGTACTTC. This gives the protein CASRHTGENYEQYF.

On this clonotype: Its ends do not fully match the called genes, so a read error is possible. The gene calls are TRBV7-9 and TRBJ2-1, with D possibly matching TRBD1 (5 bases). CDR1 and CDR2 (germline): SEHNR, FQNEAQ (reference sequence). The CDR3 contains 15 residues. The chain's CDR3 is CASSLEARPTGEQFF. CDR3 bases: TGTGCCAGCAGCTTAGAGGCCAGGCCTACAGGTGAGCAGTTCTTT.

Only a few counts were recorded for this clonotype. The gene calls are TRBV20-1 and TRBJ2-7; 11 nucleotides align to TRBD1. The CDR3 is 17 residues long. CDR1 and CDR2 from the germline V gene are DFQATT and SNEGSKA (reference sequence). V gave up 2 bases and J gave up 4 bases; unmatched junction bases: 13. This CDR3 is CSARSGTGGKGSYEQYF. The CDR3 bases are TGCAGTGCTAGATCCGGGACAGGGGGAAAGGGGAGTTACGAGCAGTACTTC.

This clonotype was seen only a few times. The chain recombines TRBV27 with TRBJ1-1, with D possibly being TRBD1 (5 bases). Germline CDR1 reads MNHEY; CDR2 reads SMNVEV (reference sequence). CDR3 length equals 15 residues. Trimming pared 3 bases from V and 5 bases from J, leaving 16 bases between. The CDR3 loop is CASSFAVRVATEAFF. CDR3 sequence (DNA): TGTGCCAGCAGTTTTGCGGTCAGGGTGGCGACTGAAGCTTTCTTT.

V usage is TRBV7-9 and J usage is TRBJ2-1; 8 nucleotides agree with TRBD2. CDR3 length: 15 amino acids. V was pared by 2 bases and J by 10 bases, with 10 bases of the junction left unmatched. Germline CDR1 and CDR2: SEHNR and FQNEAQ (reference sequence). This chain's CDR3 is CASSLYPGGPGEQFF. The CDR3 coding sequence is TGTGCCAGCAGCTTATACCCGGGAGGGCCGGGGGAGCAGTTCTTC. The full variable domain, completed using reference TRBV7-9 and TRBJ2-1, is DTGVSQNPRHKITKRGQNVTFRCDPISEHNRLYWYRQTLGQGPEFLTYFQNEAQLEKSRLLSDRFSAERPKGSFSTLEIQRTEQGDSAMYLCASSLYPGGPGEQFFGPGTRLTVL.

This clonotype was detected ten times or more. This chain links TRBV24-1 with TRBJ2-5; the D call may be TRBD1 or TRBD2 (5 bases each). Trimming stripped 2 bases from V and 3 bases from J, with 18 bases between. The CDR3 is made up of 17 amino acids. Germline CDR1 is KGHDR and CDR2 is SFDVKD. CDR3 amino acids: CATSDWSGGEREETQYF. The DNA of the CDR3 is TGTGCCACCAGTGATTGGTCTGGGGGTGAAAGGGAAGAGACCCAGTACTTC.

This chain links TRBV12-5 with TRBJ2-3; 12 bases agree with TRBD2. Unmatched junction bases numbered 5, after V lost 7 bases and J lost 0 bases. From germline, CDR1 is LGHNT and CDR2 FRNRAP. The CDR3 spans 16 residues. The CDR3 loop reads CASATSGGRSTDTQYF. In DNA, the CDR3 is TGTGCTAGTGCAACTAGCGGGGGGCGTAGCACAGATACGCAGTATTTT.

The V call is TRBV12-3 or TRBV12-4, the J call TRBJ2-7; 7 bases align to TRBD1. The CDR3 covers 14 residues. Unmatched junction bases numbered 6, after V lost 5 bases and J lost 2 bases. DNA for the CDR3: TGTGCCAGCAGTGCGCCGGGACAGCCCTACGAGCAGTACTTC. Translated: CASSAPGQPYEQYF.

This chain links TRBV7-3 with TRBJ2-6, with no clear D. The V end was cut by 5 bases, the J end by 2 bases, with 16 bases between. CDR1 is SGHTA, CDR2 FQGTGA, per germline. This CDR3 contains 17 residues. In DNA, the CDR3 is TGTGCCAGCAGCCCCAACTCCTGGGGTACTGGGGCCAACGTCCTGACTTTC. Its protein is CASSPNSWGTGANVLTF.

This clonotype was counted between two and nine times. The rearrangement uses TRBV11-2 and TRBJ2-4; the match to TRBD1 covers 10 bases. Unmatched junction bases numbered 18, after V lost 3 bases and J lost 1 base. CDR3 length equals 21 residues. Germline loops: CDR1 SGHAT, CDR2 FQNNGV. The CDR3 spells CASSFLAGTGVLLGAKNIQYF. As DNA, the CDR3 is TGTGCCAGCAGCTTTCTTGCCGGGACAGGGGTCCTTCTTGGTGCCAAAAACATTCAGTACTTC.

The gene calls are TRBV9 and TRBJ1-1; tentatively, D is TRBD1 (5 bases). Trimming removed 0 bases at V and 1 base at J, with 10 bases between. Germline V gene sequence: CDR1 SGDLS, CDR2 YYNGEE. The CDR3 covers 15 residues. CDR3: CASSVGGGENTEAFF. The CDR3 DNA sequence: TGTGCCAGCAGCGTAGGTGGGGGAGAGAACACTGAAGCTTTCTTT.

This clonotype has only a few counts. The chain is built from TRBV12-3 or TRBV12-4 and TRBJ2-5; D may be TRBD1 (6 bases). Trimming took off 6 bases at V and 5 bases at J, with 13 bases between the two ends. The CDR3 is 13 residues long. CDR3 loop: CASRVGTMETQYF. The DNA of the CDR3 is TGTGCCAGCAGGGTGGGGACAATGGAGACCCAGTACTTC.

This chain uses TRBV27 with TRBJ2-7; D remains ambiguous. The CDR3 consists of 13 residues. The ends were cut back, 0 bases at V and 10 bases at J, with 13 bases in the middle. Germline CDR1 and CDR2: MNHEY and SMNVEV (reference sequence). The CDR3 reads CASSLSWAESQYF. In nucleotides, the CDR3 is TGTGCCAGCAGTTTATCGTGGGCCGAGAGCCAGTACTTC.

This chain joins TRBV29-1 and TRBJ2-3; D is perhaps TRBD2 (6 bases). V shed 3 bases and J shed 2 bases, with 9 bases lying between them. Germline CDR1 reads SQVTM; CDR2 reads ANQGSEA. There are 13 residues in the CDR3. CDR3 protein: CSVDSGLTDTQYF. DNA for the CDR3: TGCAGCGTTGATAGCGGCCTCACAGATACGCAGTATTTT.

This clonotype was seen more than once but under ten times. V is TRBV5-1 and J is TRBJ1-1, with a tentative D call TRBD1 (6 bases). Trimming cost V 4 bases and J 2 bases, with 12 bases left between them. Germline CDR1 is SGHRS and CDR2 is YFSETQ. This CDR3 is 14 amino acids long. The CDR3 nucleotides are TGCGCCAGCAGCAGGGGGGGTCCCAACACTGAAGCTTTCTTT. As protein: CASSRGGPNTEAFF.

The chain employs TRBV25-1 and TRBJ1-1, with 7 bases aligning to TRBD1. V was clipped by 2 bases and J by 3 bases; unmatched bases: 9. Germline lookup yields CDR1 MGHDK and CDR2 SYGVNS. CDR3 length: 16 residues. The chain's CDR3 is CASSEGRDRPYTEAFF. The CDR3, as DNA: TGTGCCAGCAGTGAAGGTCGGGACAGACCTTACACTGAAGCTTTCTTT.

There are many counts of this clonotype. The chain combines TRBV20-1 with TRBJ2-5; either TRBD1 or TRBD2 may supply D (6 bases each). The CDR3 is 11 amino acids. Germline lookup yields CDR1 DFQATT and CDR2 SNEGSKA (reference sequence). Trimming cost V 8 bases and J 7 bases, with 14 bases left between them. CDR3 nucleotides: TGCAGTACTGGGGGGCAGGGGACCCAGTACTTC. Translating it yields CSTGGQGTQYF.

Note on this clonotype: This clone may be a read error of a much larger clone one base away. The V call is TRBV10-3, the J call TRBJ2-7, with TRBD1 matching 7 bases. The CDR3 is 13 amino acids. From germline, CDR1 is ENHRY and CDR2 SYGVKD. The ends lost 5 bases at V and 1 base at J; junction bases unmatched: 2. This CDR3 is CAISPGQSYEQYF. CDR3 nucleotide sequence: TGTGCCATCAGTCCGGGACAGTCCTACGAGCAGTACTTC.